This T cell receptor beta chain was profiled in a study of T-cell memory formation after mild COVID-19 (dated by TCRdb to about 2021). A note on the overall study: Most TCR sequence clusters were specific to one of the two donors. In a couple of donors, T-cell clones that expanded and contracted after mild COVID-19 were followed by sequencing TCRalpha and TCRbeta repertoires longitudinally. The cohort comprised two young, previously healthy adult volunteers, one female and one male.

Concerning this clonotype: Its target antigen remains unknown. Within one base of it there is no much larger clone, and no base qualities were kept.

Ficoll-Paque density gradient centrifugation was used to isolate PBMCs. General conclusions and limits of the study: The study covered only a couple of mild cases, and larger cohorts including severe cases with pre-infection samples were considered necessary. Contracting CD4+ clones appeared mostly in the CM and EM memory subsets, whereas CD8+ clones were enriched in EMRA. Some responding clones were found in pre-infection memory, which suggests that pre-existing cross-reactive memory T cells took part in the SARS-CoV-2 response. SARS-CoV-2 specificity of the second-wave clones peaking on day 37 was not confirmed. Balanced CD4/CD8 phenotypes were observed for clones contracting from day 15 to 85, whereas a bias towards CD4+ was observed for a second wave of clones expanding from day 15 to 37.

The listed sequencing device is Illumina NovaSeq 6000. TCRalpha and TCRbeta cDNA libraries were constructed by 5'RACE with constant-segment primers, with sample barcodes and unique molecular identifiers being introduced. Trizol reagent was used to extract RNA from every sample. The libraries were amplified in two PCR steps, and the second step added a second sample barcode and Illumina TruSeq adapters. The libraries were sequenced on an Illumina NovaSeq using 2 x 150 bp paired-end reads. In the source study's methods: Reads were demultiplexed and collapsed into UMI-guided consensus sequences with migec v1.2.7. Using mixcr v2.1.11, UMI consensuses were aligned to TRA and TRB V and J templates and then assembled into clonotypes. Expanded or contracted clonotypes were those called significant by both edgeR and NoisET, with noise models trained on biological replicates. For edgeR calls, the thresholds were a false discovery rate-adjusted p below 0.01 and a log2 fold-change of 1. PCA with hierarchical clustering of max-normalized trajectories of the 1000 most abundant clonotypes was used as exploratory dynamics analysis. Separately sequenced CD4+ and CD8+ repertoires were used to assign the CD4 or CD8 phenotype of responding clones. The public reads were run again by TCRdb, first through fastp at Q25 and then through MiXCR, and only productive beta chains were kept. All rows with the same CDR3 protein become a single entry with the most common DNA and genes. The V and J calls come from TCRdb's annotation, not from the publication. This sample holds fewer than 400,000 distinct CDR3 sequences; 16% were observed only once. Jointly, the top ten make up 20% to 25% of the sample.

From a lookup of the germline V gene, CDR1 and CDR2 are SGHRS and YFSETQ. The CDR3 covers 12 residues, taking in both the cysteine and the phenylalanine. CDR3 DNA only is kept here, 36 bases in frame from base 1. V lost 2 bases and J lost 8 bases; the stretch between them is 10 bases long. Recombination linked TRBV5-1 to TRBJ1-2; there is no confident call for the D gene. Material for sequencing was PBMCs or a T cell subset sorted from them (not recorded which). The sequence came from a man younger than 35 who had mild COVID-19 (a few samples of this study predate the infection). The sample titles of this study are shuffled in the database, so cell type and time point are left out; the donor was told from shared clones. The CDR3 protein is CASSFGGVGYTF. The DNA is TGCGCCAGCAGCTTTGGAGGAGTCGGCTACACCTTC. Beyond the CDR3, the reference TRBV5-1 and TRBJ1-2 genes provide the residues; the full variable domain reads: KAGVTQTPRYLIKTRGQQVTLSCSPISGHRSVSWYQQTPGQGLQFLFEYFSETQRNKGNFPGRFSGRQFSNSRSEMNVSTLELGDSALYLCASSFGGVGYTFGSGTRLTVV.